Below, 31 T cell receptor beta chains from the same sample are listed, as sequenced in a study of identical twins. MiXCR, run by TCRdb on the 5' RACE reads, gives a single entry per CDR3 protein. Of around 1.7 million distinct CDR3 sequences detected, less than 40% appear once; the ten largest clones hold under 0.35%. Sequenced sample: cord blood. The receptors originated from a newborn girl in good health.

The V gene is TRBV10-3, the J gene TRBJ1-2, with 7 bases fitting TRBD1. Germline-derived CDR1 and CDR2 are ENHRY and SYGVKD. The CDR3 is made up of 14 amino acids. Germline trimming cut 9 bases from V and 2 bases from J; bases unmatched to any gene: 9. As DNA, the CDR3 is TGTGCCATTCGGGAAACAGGGGCCAACTATGGCTACACCTTC. It yields the protein CAIRETGANYGYTF.

This clonotype showed up just a few times. The chain carries TRBV7-9 and TRBJ2-7; D is possibly TRBD2 (6 bases). With 0 bases removed from V and 6 bases from J, the gap between germline ends came to 15 bases. CDR3 length: 15 amino acids. CDR1 and CDR2 (germline): SEHNR, FQNEAQ (reference sequence). This CDR3 reads CASSLAAGIIAEQYF. The CDR3 bases are TGTGCCAGCAGCTTAGCTGCGGGAATTATAGCCGAGCAGTACTTC.

The CDR3 region has the DNA TGTGCCAGCATGGGCCCCGGCGGGAGGGGCTACAATGAGCAGTTCTTC. As protein: CASMGPGGRGYNEQFF. The chain combines TRBV28 with TRBJ2-1; TRBD2 agrees at 9 bases. Germline V lookup: CDR1 MDHEN, CDR2 SYDVKM. CDR3 length equals 16 residues. The V and J ends lost 7 bases and 3 bases, in that order; junction bases with no gene match: 10.

This clonotype has more than one count but fewer than ten. The J gene is TRBJ1-6, the V gene TRBV6-5; 7 bases map to TRBD1. The V gene end was trimmed by 5 bases and the J gene end by 16 bases; junction bases not matched to a gene: 17. This CDR3 is 15 amino acids long. Per the germline V gene, CDR1 is MNHEY and CDR2 is SVGAGI. CDR3 in DNA: TGTGCCAGCAGTCCCCGGGACAGCCGAATTCACCGTCTCCACTTT. Residues: CASSPRDSRIHRLHF.

The rearrangement uses TRBV9 and TRBJ2-1; TRBD2 matches at 16 bases. Germline V gene lookup returns CDR1 SGDLS and CDR2 YYNGEE. The CDR3 runs 15 residues. After removal of 3 bases from V and 9 bases from J, the junction contained 3 bases not matched to a gene. DNA of the CDR3: TGTGCCAGCAGCGAGGGACTAGCGGGAGGGCCTGAGCAGTTCTTC. Amino acids: CASSEGLAGGPEQFF. The whole variable domain, filled in from reference TRBV9 and TRBJ2-1, reads DSGVTQTPKHLITATGQRVTLRCSPRSGDLSVYWYQQSLDQGLQFLIQYYNGEERAKGNILERFSAQQFPDLHSELNLSSLELGDSALYFCASSEGLAGGPEQFFGPGTRLTVL.

The chain is built from TRBV9 and TRBJ2-1, with 10 nucleotides matching TRBD2. This CDR3 has 16 residues. Germline lookup yields CDR1 SGDLS and CDR2 YYNGEE. The trim removed 3 bases at V and 4 bases at J, leaving 7 bases unmatched. CDR3 residues: CASSALLAGPYNEQFF. As DNA, the CDR3 is TGTGCCAGCAGCGCCCTACTAGCGGGGCCTTACAATGAGCAGTTCTTC. Based on the CDR3 plus reference TRBV9 and TRBJ2-1, the full variable domain is DSGVTQTPKHLITATGQRVTLRCSPRSGDLSVYWYQQSLDQGLQFLIQYYNGEERAKGNILERFSAQQFPDLHSELNLSSLELGDSALYFCASSALLAGPYNEQFFGPGTRLTVL.

The chain combines TRBV11-2 with TRBJ1-3, with TRBD1 identical over 7 bases. CDR1 is SGHAT, CDR2 FQNNGV, per germline. V lost 5 bases and J lost 7; bases outside the gene matches: 17. CDR3 length: 17 amino acids. DNA of the CDR3: TGTGCCAGCAGCCAGACCCTTCGGGACAGTAGAAGGAACACCATATATTTT. Its translation: CASSQTLRDSRRNTIYF.

The chain has TRBV15 and TRBJ1-1; tentative D call: TRBD1 (5 bases). Germline V gene sequence: CDR1 LNHNV, CDR2 YYDKDF (reference sequence). The CDR3 has 16 amino acids. Trimming left V 0 bases short and J 2 bases short, with 13 bases between. CDR3 nucleotides: TGTGCCACCAGCAGAGATCTGACAGTAAAAAACACTGAAGCTTTCTTT. Translated, it gives CATSRDLTVKNTEAFF.

Of note for this clonotype: This may arise from a read error, as a much more abundant clone is one base away. V and J are TRBV4-1 and TRBJ1-2; the D gene is possibly TRBD1 (6 bases). Germline V gives CDR1 MGHRA, CDR2 YSYEKL. The CDR3 covers 14 residues. The CDR3 loop reads CASIQDGGHYGYTF. In DNA form, the CDR3 reads TGCGCCAGCATCCAAGATGGGGGGCACTATGGCTACACCTTC.

The J gene is TRBJ2-3, the V gene TRBV5-1; TRBD1 aligns across 8 bases. CDR1 SGHRS and CDR2 YFSETQ come from the germline V gene. CDR3 size: 16 residues. The V gene end was trimmed by 2 bases and the J gene end by 2 bases; junction bases not matched to a gene: 7. In DNA form, the CDR3 reads TGCGCCAGCAGCTTACCGACAGGGGTTGACACAGATACGCAGTATTTT. This translates into CASSLPTGVDTDTQYF.

The chain joins TRBV7-2 to TRBJ1-1; 7 bases line up with TRBD1. The CDR3 consists of 17 residues. J was trimmed by 1 base and V by 1 base; bases with no gene match: 9. Germline V gene data show CDR1 as SGHTA and CDR2 as FQGNSA. In DNA, the CDR3 is TGTGCCAGCAGCTTAGTGTCCCCGGGACAGCGGAACACTGAAGCTTTCTTT. Protein sequence: CASSLVSPGQRNTEAFF.

The J gene is TRBJ2-7, the V gene TRBV10-3; the D gene could be TRBD1 or TRBD2 (5 bases each). The CDR3 sequence is 15 residues long. V shed 8 bases and J shed 1 base, with 18 bases lying between them. Germline CDR1 ENHRY, CDR2 SYGVKD. The CDR3 reads CAIQSGTIYSYEQYF. DNA for the CDR3: TGTGCCATCCAATCCGGGACCATATATTCCTACGAGCAGTACTTC.

The CDR3 is CSARVSPGGLNQPQHF. The CDR3 bases are TGCAGTGCTAGAGTGTCCCCCGGGGGTCTCAATCAGCCCCAGCATTTT. This chain joins TRBV20-1 and TRBJ1-5; D might be TRBD1 (5 bases). V was cut by 1 base and J by 3 bases, with 16 bases left in between. There are 16 residues in the CDR3. Per germline, CDR1 DFQATT and CDR2 SNEGSKA (reference sequence).

The rearrangement joins TRBV20-1 to TRBJ2-1; D might be TRBD2 (5 bases). Germline values: CDR1 DFQATT, CDR2 SNEGSKA (reference sequence). V gave up 3 bases and J gave up 2 bases, with 8 bases separating them. The CDR3 totals 13 residues. The CDR3 DNA follows: TGCAGTGCTAGCGTAGCGACCTACAATGAGCAGTTCTTC. It yields the protein CSASVATYNEQFF.

This clonotype has a handful of counts. The gene calls are TRBV10-3 and TRBJ2-7; 7 positions match TRBD1. The CDR3 totals 14 residues. V lost 6 bases, J lost 1 base, and 6 bases stayed unmatched. Per the germline V gene, CDR1 is ENHRY and CDR2 is SYGVKD. The CDR3 sequence is CAIRTRGSSYEQYF. In nucleotides, the CDR3 is TGTGCCATCAGGACCAGGGGGAGTTCCTACGAGCAGTACTTC.

The rearrangement uses TRBV28 and TRBJ1-6; the D gene is possibly TRBD1 (6 bases). The CDR3 is 14 residues long. The V end was cut by 4 bases, the J end by 6 bases, with 10 bases between. Germline assignment: CDR1 MDHEN and CDR2 SYDVKM. CDR3 sequence reads: CASSSRQVNSPLHF. As DNA, the CDR3 is TGTGCCAGCAGTTCTCGACAGGTTAATTCACCCCTCCACTTT. The whole variable domain, remainder taken from reference TRBV28 and TRBJ1-6, is DVKVTQSSRYLVKRTGEKVFLECVQDMDHENMFWYRQDPGLGLRLIYFSYDVKMKEKGDIPEGYSVSREKKERFSLILESASTNQTSMYLCASSSRQVNSPLHFGNGTRLTVT.

CDR3 sequence: CSVDSWKEETQYF. The CDR3 nucleotides are TGCAGCGTTGATTCTTGGAAAGAAGAGACCCAGTACTTC. The chain joins TRBV29-1 to TRBJ2-5; no clear D gene. The V end lost 3 bases, the J end lost 3 bases, and 11 bases lay between the germline ends. The CDR3 runs 13 residues. CDR1 is SQVTM, CDR2 ANQGSEA, per germline.

The table lists this clonotype with many counts. The chain employs TRBV28 and TRBJ2-7, with TRBD1 identical over 10 bases. The CDR3 runs 16 residues. Germline V gene sequence: CDR1 MDHEN, CDR2 SYDVKM. The V gene end was trimmed by 3 bases and the J gene end by 5 bases; junction bases not matched to a gene: 10. The CDR3 region has the DNA TGTGCCAGCAGTTTTGAGACAGGGGGCAGAGTCCACGAGCAGTACTTC. Amino acids: CASSFETGGRVHEQYF.

V is TRBV27 and J is TRBJ1-2, with D unclear. This CDR3 comprises 16 residues. Germline values: CDR1 MNHEY, CDR2 SMNVEV (reference sequence). Trimming cost V 4 bases and J 5 bases, with 20 bases left between them. The CDR3 DNA follows: TGTGCCAGCAGTTCCCTCGGTTACAGCGGATGGTATGGCTACACCTTC. This codes for CASSSLGYSGWYGYTF.

The chain recombines TRBV20-1 with TRBJ1-2, with D possibly being TRBD1 (5 bases). CDR1 is DFQATT and CDR2 is SNEGSKA in the germline V gene (reference sequence). The CDR3 length is 12 residues. V was trimmed by 4 bases and J by 4 bases, leaving 10 bases between them. The CDR3 loop is CSATGSSYGYTF. CDR3 DNA: TGCAGTGCTACAGGGTCGTCCTATGGCTACACCTTC.

Details on this clonotype: This may come from a read error, since a much larger clone is one base off. The chain is built from TRBV5-1 and TRBJ2-5; D is undetermined. The tail of the sequence fits TRBJ2-7 better, so the J call may be wrong. The germline V gene has CDR1 SGHRS and CDR2 YFSETQ. The CDR3 consists of 13 residues. CDR3 nucleotide sequence: TGCGCCAGCAGCGTGAGCCCGTTGGACGAGCAGTACTTC. Residues: CASSVSPLDEQYF.

This clonotype has only a few counts. The chain is built from TRBV20-1 and TRBJ2-7, with 12 bases matching TRBD2. With V trimmed by 3 bases and J by 0 bases, 6 bases remained unmatched. Germline CDR1 reads DFQATT; CDR2 reads SNEGSKA (reference sequence). The CDR3 contains 16 residues. CDR3 coding DNA: TGCAGTGCTAGTAGGACTAGCGGGACGAGCTCCTACGAGCAGTACTTC. Encoded protein: CSASRTSGTSSYEQYF.

The rearrangement joins TRBV25-1 to TRBJ1-2; TRBD1 might be the D (6 bases). Between the trimmed V and J ends, which lost 4 bases and 4 bases, there was a span of 10 bases. The CDR3 has 13 amino acids. Germline V gives CDR1 MGHDK, CDR2 SYGVNS. CDR3: CASSVDRSYGYTF. CDR3 in DNA: TGTGCCAGCAGTGTCGACAGGAGCTATGGCTACACCTTC.

In its sample, this clonotype was seen a few times. The chain joins TRBV13 to TRBJ1-2; the match to TRBD1 covers 10 bases. This CDR3 comprises 16 residues. J gave up 0 bases and V 3 bases, and 4 bases lay outside the gene matches. Germline lookup yields CDR1 PRHDT and CDR2 FYEKMQ (reference sequence). CDR3 in DNA: TGTGCCAGCAGCTTTGGGACAGGGGCGACTAACTATGGCTACACCTTC. This translates into CASSFGTGATNYGYTF.

This chain joins TRBV7-2 and TRBJ2-7; 10 bases are shared with TRBD2. The CDR3 runs 14 residues. Germline V lookup: CDR1 SGHTA, CDR2 FQGNSA. Trimming took 5 bases from V and 5 from J; bases not matched to a gene: 6. The CDR3 nucleotides read TGTGCCAGCAGCGCAGCGGGAGGGCTGGACGAGCAGTACTTC. Protein sequence: CASSAAGGLDEQYF.

This sequence joins TRBV5-1 and TRBJ2-7; 9 bases are a match to TRBD2. CDR1 is SGHRS and CDR2 is YFSETQ in the germline V gene. The CDR3 has 16 residues. V was clipped by 0 bases and J by 7 bases; unmatched bases: 11. The chain's CDR3 is CASSLARGRASNEQYF. For the CDR3, the DNA is TGCGCCAGCAGCTTGGCCCGCGGGAGGGCCTCAAATGAGCAGTACTTC.

To note about this clonotype: A much larger clone sits a single nucleotide away, making a read error possible. The chain has TRBV20-1 and TRBJ2-1; 7 bases are a match to TRBD2. The tail of the sequence fits TRBJ2-7 better, so the J call may be wrong. This CDR3 is 15 amino acids long. Germline loops: CDR1 DFQATT, CDR2 SNEGSKA (reference sequence). CDR3 amino acids: CSARGGGSSYNEQYF. The CDR3, as DNA: TGCAGTGCTAGAGGGGGCGGGAGCTCCTACAATGAGCAGTACTTC.

This clonotype was detected only a few times. This chain joins TRBV29-1 and TRBJ2-7; 7 positions agree with TRBD1. This CDR3 comprises 13 residues. CDR1 and CDR2 from the germline V gene are SQVTM and ANQGSEA. V lost 4 bases, J lost 1 base, and 4 bases stayed unmatched. CDR3 amino acids: CSVGLTGSYEQYF. CDR3 sequence (DNA): TGCAGCGTTGGGTTGACAGGGTCCTACGAGCAGTACTTC.

This clonotype was recorded a few times. The chain uses TRBV29-1 and TRBJ2-7, with D possibly TRBD1 on 6 matching bases. This CDR3 region has 13 residues. Germline-derived CDR1 and CDR2 are SQVTM and ANQGSEA. V was clipped by 5 bases and J by 2 bases, with 13 bases between them. The CDR3 is CSVSLGGAYEQYF. As DNA, the CDR3 is TGCAGCGTTTCGCTAGGGGGAGCCTACGAGCAGTACTTC.

This chain connects TRBV10-3 to TRBJ2-7; D possibly corresponds to TRBD1 (5 bases). Germline V lookup: CDR1 ENHRY, CDR2 SYGVKD. The CDR3 is 14 amino acids. With 1 base removed from V and 2 bases from J, the gap between germline ends came to 9 bases. CDR3 DNA sequence: TGTGCCATCAGTGAGTACAGGAACCCCTACGAGCAGTACTTC. It is translated as CAISEYRNPYEQYF.

CDR3: CSATSDRVKFAGELFF. The CDR3 bases are TGCAGTGCTACCTCTGACAGGGTAAAGTTTGCCGGGGAGCTGTTTTTT. The chain is built from TRBV20-1 and TRBJ2-2; 7 bases are a match to TRBD1. CDR1 and CDR2 from the germline V gene are DFQATT and SNEGSKA (reference sequence). The CDR3 spans 16 residues. Trimming removed 4 bases from V and 6 bases from J; junction bases left unmatched: 14.